Below are 6 T cell receptor beta chains sequenced from a single sample in a study of CD8+ T cells in alopecia areata. Treatment reported: oral pan-JAK inhibitor, 5-10 mg twice daily. Once RNA had been extracted, it was reverse transcribed into cDNA to act as the sequencing template. Assay used: immunoSEQ multiplex PCR; TCRdb lists only in-frame clones, some missing. The sample includes around 170,000 clones, about half of them seen just once. Material: CD8+ T cells sorted from blood, obtained at week 52, from a patient treated with tofacitinib. The receptors were gathered from a human donor with alopecia areata.

The chain combines TRBV6-5 with TRBJ2-1; D ambiguous. CDR1 and CDR2 (germline): MNHEY, SVGAGI. V was trimmed by 6 bases and J by 10 bases, leaving 13 bases between them. The CDR3 has 12 residues. CDR3 residues: CASRASKLEQFF. The DNA for the CDR3 is TGTGCCAGCAGGGCCTCTAAGCTCGAGCAGTTCTTC.

The J gene is TRBJ2-1, the V gene TRBV7-9; possible D gene TRBD1, 8 bases. CDR3 length: 15 residues. The V gene lost 5 bases and the J gene lost 7 bases, with 18 bases spanning the gap. Germline loops: CDR1 SEHNR, CDR2 FQNEAQ (reference sequence). This chain's CDR3 is CASSPPDREGNEQFF. The CDR3 region has the DNA TGTGCCAGCAGCCCGCCGGACAGGGAGGGAAATGAGCAGTTCTTC. The full variable domain, with the rest looked up from reference TRBV7-9 and TRBJ2-1, is DTGVSQNPRHKITKRGQNVTFRCDPISEHNRLYWYRQTLGQGPEFLTYFQNEAQLEKSRLLSDRFSAERPKGSFSTLEIQRTEQGDSAMYLCASSPPDREGNEQFFGPGTRLTVL.

The rearrangement joins TRBV5-1 to TRBJ1-1, with D uncertain. Germline V gene sequence: CDR1 SGHRS, CDR2 YFSETQ. V was trimmed by 3 bases and J by 1 base, leaving 10 bases between them. The CDR3 spans 14 residues. This CDR3 is CASSYRTANTEAFF. The CDR3 nucleotides read TGCGCCAGCAGCTATCGGACGGCGAACACTGAAGCTTTCTTT.

This clone appeared a few times. The chain joins TRBV30 to TRBJ1-5; D call uncertain. This CDR3 has 13 amino acids. Germline V lookup: CDR1 GTSNPN, CDR2 SVGIG (reference sequence). Trimming pared 7 bases from V and 0 bases from J, leaving 10 bases between. Written as DNA, the CDR3 is TGTGCCTCAACAGAAGATAGCAATCAGCCCCAGCATTTT. Translated, it gives CASTEDSNQPQHF.

The J gene is TRBJ2-2, the V gene TRBV29-1; TRBD2 matches at 8 bases. Trimming took 6 bases from V and 3 from J; bases not matched to a gene: 6. Germline CDR1 reads SQVTM; CDR2 reads ANQGSEA. This CDR3 has 14 residues. CDR3 amino acids: CSVGLVSDTGELFF. The DNA for the CDR3 is TGCAGCGTGGGACTAGTTTCGGACACCGGGGAGCTGTTTTTT.

In this sample, this clone turned up a few times. The chain has TRBV16 and TRBJ1-1; D uncertain. The V end was cut by 1 base, the J end by 0 bases, with 3 bases between. CDR1 KGHSY and CDR2 FQNENV come from the germline V gene. The CDR3 is 13 amino acids. CDR3 region: CASSQLVNTEAFF. Written as DNA, the CDR3 is TGTGCCAGCAGCCAATTAGTGAACACTGAAGCTTTCTTT.